This paragraph reports one T cell receptor (beta chain). As originally analysed: Estimation of nucleated cell counts relied on the amplification of reference gene primers. Sequencing used immunoSEQ multiplex PCR; TCRdb keeps in-frame clones, though not all of them. That table supplies the V and J calls and clone size; D and trimming were determined from the DNA. In the table there are some 43,000 clones, over 75% of which are singletons. The data stem from a study of blood T cell repertoires in COVID-19. Study information: Material from acute and convalescent COVID-19 was sourced from the United States, Italy and Spain. PBMCs, B-cell-depleted T cells, or T cells provided the cDNA or gDNA that made up the material.

With 1 base removed from V and 1 base from J, the gap between germline ends came to 10 bases. The CDR3 consists of 15 residues. Per the germline V gene, CDR1 is MGHRA and CDR2 is YSYEKL. The chain links TRBV4-1 to TRBJ1-1; D is uncertain. Sequences were obtained from peripheral blood. The clonotype comes from a woman aged 55 to 70 with acute or convalescent COVID-19. Here the CDR3 DNA reads TGCGCCAGCAGCCAAGTGGCCGATGCGAACACTGAAGCTTTCTTT. This sequence encodes CASSQVADANTEAFF.